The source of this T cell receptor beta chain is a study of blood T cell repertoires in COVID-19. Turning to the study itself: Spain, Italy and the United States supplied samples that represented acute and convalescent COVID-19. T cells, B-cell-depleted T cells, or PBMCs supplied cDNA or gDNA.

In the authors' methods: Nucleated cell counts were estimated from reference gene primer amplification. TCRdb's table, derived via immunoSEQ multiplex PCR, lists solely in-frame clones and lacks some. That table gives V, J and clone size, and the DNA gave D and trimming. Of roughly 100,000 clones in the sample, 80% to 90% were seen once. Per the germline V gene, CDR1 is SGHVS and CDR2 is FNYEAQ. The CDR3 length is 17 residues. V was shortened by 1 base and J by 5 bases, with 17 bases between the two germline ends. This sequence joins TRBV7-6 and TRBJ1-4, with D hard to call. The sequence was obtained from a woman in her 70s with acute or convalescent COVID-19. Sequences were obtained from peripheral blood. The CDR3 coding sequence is TGTGCCAGCAGCTTAGTAGCGGTGGGCGGGTCAAATGAAAAACTGTTTTTT. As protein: CASSLVAVGGSNEKLFF.